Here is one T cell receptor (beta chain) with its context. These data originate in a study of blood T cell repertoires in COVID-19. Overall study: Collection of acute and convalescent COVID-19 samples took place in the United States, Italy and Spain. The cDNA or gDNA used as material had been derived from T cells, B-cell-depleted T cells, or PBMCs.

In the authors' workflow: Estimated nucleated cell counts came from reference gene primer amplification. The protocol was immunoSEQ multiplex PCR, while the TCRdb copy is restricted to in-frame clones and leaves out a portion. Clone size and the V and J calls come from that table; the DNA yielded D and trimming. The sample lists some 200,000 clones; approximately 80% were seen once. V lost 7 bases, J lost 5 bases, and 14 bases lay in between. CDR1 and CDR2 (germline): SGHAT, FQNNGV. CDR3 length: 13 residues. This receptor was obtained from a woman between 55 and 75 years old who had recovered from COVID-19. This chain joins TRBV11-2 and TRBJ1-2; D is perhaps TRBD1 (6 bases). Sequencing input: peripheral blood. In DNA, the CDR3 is TGTGCCAGCACCCAGAGGGGGTGGTATGGCTACACCTTC. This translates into CASTQRGWYGYTF.